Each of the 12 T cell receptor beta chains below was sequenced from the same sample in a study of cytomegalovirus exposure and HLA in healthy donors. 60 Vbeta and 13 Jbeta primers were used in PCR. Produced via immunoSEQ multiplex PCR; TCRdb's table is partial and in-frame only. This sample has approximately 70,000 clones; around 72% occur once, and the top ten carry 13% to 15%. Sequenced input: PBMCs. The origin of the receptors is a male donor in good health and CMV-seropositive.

CDR3 sequence: CASQSGGTEAFF. The CDR3 nucleotides are TGTGCTAGTCAATCAGGGGGCACTGAAGCTTTCTTT. The chain couples TRBV12-5 to TRBJ1-1, with TRBD1 matching 7 bases. With 8 bases clipped from V and 4 bases from J, the junction kept 4 bases outside the gene matches. This CDR3 is 12 amino acids long. In germline, CDR1 is LGHNT, CDR2 FRNRAP.

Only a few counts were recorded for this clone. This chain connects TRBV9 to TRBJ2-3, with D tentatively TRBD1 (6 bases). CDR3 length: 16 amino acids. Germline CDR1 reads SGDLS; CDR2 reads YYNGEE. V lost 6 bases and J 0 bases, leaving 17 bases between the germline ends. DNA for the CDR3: TGTGCCAGCACCCGACAGGAGTTAACTAGCACAGATACGCAGTATTTT. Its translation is CASTRQELTSTDTQYF.

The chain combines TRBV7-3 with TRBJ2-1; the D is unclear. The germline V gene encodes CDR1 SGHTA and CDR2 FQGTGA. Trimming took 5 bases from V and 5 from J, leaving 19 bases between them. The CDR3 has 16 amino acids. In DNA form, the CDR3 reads TGTGCCAGCAGCCCCCGAGGAACTTCCACACACAATGAGCAGTTCTTC. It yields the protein CASSPRGTSTHNEQFF.

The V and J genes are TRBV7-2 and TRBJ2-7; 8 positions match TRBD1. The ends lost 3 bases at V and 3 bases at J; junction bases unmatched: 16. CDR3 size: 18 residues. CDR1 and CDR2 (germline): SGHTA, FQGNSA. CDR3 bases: TGTGCCAGCAGCTTCCGGTCGGGATCGGACAGGGTCGGCTACGAGCAGTACTTC. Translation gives CASSFRSGSDRVGYEQYF.

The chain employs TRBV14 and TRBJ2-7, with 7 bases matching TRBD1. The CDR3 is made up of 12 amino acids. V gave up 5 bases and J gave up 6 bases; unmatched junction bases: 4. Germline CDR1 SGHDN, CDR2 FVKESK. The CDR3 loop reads CASSIGTVEQYF. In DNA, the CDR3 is TGTGCCAGCAGCATTGGGACAGTCGAGCAGTACTTC.

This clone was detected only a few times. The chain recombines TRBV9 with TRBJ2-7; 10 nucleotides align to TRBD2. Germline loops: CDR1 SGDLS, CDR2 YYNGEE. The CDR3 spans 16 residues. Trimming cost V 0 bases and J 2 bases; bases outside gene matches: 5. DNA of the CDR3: TGTGCCAGCAGCGTAGGAGGGACTAGCGCTCCCTACGAGCAGTACTTC. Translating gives CASSVGGTSAPYEQYF.

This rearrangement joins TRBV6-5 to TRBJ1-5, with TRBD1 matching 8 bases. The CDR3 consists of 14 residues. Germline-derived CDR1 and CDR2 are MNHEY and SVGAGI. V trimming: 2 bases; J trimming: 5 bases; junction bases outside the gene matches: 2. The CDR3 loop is CASSYATGDQPQHF. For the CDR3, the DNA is TGTGCCAGCAGTTACGCGACAGGGGATCAGCCCCAGCATTTT.

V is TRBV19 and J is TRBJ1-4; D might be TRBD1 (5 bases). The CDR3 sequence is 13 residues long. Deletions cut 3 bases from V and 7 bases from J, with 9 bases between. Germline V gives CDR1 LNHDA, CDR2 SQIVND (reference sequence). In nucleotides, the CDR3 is TGTGCCAGTAGTATGCAGGGTGGTGAAAAACTGTTTTTT. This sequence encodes CASSMQGGEKLFF. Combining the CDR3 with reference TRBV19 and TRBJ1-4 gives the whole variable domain DGGITQSPKYLFRKEGQNVTLSCEQNLNHDAMYWYRQDPGQGLRLIYYSQIVNDFQKGDIAEGYSVSREKKESFPLTVTSAQKNPTAFYLCASSMQGGEKLFFGSGTQLSVL.

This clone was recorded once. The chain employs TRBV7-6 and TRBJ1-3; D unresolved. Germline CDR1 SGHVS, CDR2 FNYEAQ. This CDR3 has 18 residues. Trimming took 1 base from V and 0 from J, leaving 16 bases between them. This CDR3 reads CASSLVGSGSYSGNTIYF. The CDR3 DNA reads TGTGCCAGCAGCTTAGTAGGCTCAGGATCATACTCTGGAAACACCATATATTTT.

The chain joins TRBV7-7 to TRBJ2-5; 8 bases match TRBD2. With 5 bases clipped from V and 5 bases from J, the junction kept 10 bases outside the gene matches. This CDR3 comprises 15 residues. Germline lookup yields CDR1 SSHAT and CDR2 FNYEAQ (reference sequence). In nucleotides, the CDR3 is TGTGCCAGCAGCGCTCCGGGACTAGGGACGGAGACCCAGTACTTC. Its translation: CASSAPGLGTETQYF.

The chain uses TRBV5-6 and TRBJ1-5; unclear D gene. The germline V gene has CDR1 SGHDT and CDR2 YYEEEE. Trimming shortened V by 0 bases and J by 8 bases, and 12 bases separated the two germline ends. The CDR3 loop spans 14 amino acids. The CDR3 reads CASSLGGYEEPQHF. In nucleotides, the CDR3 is TGTGCCAGCAGCTTGGGCGGCTACGAAGAGCCCCAGCATTTT.

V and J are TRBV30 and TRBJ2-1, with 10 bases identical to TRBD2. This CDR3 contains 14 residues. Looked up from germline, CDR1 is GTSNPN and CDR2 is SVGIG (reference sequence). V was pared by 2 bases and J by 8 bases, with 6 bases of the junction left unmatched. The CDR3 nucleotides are TGTGCCTGGAGTTTAGCGGGAGGCGCGGATGAGCAGTTCTTC. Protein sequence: CAWSLAGGADEQFF.